These T cell receptor beta chains were read from a single sample in a study of T-cell memory formation after mild COVID-19. From the 5' RACE reads, TCRdb called clonotypes with MiXCR, one entry per CDR3 protein. In the table there are 360,000 or so distinct CDR3 sequences, 28% of which are singletons. The sequencing input was PBMCs or a T cell subset sorted from them (not recorded which). The receptor set was obtained from an adult woman who had mild COVID-19 (a few samples of this study predate the infection). Cell type and time point are not known. The CDR3 runs from the conserved cysteine through the conserved F or W. The D gene is left open where the match is weak. Only part of the rows carry a size: once, few, many, or a class if the clone is expanded.

v_gene	j_gene	d_gene	abundance	CDR3aa	CDR3nt
TRBV4-3	TRBJ2-2	TRBD1	.	CASSLHGQGSSGELFF	TGCGCCAGCAGCCTCCACGGACAGGGGAGTTCCGGGGAGCTGTTTTTT
TRBV7-2	TRBJ2-1	.	.	CASSLPDRYRFF	TGTGCCAGCAGCTTACCTGATCGATACAGGTTCTTC
TRBV5-1	TRBJ2-7	.	few	CASSSGQPIYEQYF	TGCGCCAGCAGCTCTGGACAGCCGATTTACGAGCAGTACTTC
TRBV19	TRBJ1-1	TRBD1	.	CASSYTQGFTEAFF	TGTGCCAGTAGTTATACACAGGGGTTCACTGAAGCTTTCTTT
TRBV19	TRBJ2-2	.	.	CASICGELFF	TGTGCCAGTATCTGCGGGGAGCTGTTTTTT
TRBV5-1	TRBJ1-1	TRBD1	.	CASSLGDRGLGTEAFF	TGCGCCAGCAGCTTGGGGGACAGGGGACTGGGCACTGAAGCTTTCTTT
TRBV23-1	TRBJ1-2	TRBD1	.	CASSQSEGRGLGGYTF	TGCGCCAGCAGTCAATCGGAAGGCAGGGGGCTAGGTGGCTACACCTTC
TRBV7-9	TRBJ1-1	.	.	CASSRQIPEAFF	TGTGCCAGCAGCCGACAGATCCCTGAAGCTTTCTTT
TRBV3-1	TRBJ2-1	TRBD2	.	CASSLFPAGVNNEQFF	TGTGCCAGCAGCCTCTTTCCAGCGGGAGTCAACAATGAGCAGTTCTTC
TRBV7-8	TRBJ2-1	TRBD2	.	CASSSSGTSGYNEQFF	TGTGCCAGCAGCTCGTCCGGGACTAGCGGCTACAATGAGCAGTTCTTC
TRBV20-1	TRBJ2-4	.	.	CSAIGSLAKNIQYF	TGCAGTGCTATCGGGTCATTAGCCAAAAACATTCAGTACTTC
TRBV24-1	TRBJ1-2	.	.	CATSAVNYGYTF	TGTGCCACCAGTGCGGTTAACTATGGCTACACCTTC
TRBV24-1	TRBJ2-5	TRBD1	.	CATSDTPDRGETQYF	TGTGCCACCAGTGATACCCCGGACAGGGGAGAGACCCAGTACTTC
TRBV5-5	TRBJ1-5	.	.	CASSLGSSDGNQPQHF	TGTGCCAGCAGCTTGGGGTCATCGGATGGCAATCAGCCCCAGCATTTT
TRBV6-1	TRBJ2-7	TRBD1	few	CASSRDRDNEQYF	TGTGCCAGCAGCCGGGACAGGGACAACGAGCAGTACTTC
TRBV6-2/TRBV6-3	TRBJ2-2	TRBD2	few	CASNSGSTTGELFF	TGTGCCAGCAACAGCGGGAGCACGACCGGGGAGCTGTTTTTT
TRBV7-2	TRBJ2-1	.	medium-sized	CASSLNSFSGRGLYNEQFF	TGTGCCAGCAGCTTAAACTCGTTCAGCGGGCGGGGCCTCTACAATGAGCAGTTCTTC
TRBV7-3	TRBJ2-1	.	.	CASGSAYNEQFF	TGTGCCAGCGGTTCTGCTTACAATGAGCAGTTCTTC
TRBV4-1	TRBJ2-4	TRBD2	few	CASSLAGGDNIQYF	TGCGCCAGCAGCCTTGCGGGGGGGGATAACATTCAGTACTTC
TRBV29-1	TRBJ2-1	TRBD2	.	CSVAGGTSGYNEQFF	TGCAGCGTAGCCGGCGGGACTAGCGGATACAATGAGCAGTTCTTC
TRBV27	TRBJ1-1	TRBD1	.	CASSLTGRVAEAFF	TGTGCCAGCAGCCTGACAGGGCGAGTGGCTGAAGCTTTCTTT
TRBV7-2	TRBJ1-4	.	.	CASSLAEGNEKLFF	TGTGCCAGCAGCTTGGCCGAGGGGAATGAAAAACTGTTTTTT
TRBV20-1	TRBJ2-7	.	few	CSAEEFNEQYF	TGCAGTGCTGAGGAGTTCAACGAGCAGTACTTC
TRBV7-9	TRBJ2-5	.	few	CASSLSPSGAETQYF	TGTGCCAGCAGCTTATCTCCGTCAGGGGCAGAGACCCAGTACTTC
TRBV7-9	TRBJ2-2	TRBD2	.	CASSFERENTGELFF	TGTGCCAGCAGCTTCGAGCGGGAGAACACCGGGGAGCTGTTTTTT
TRBV7-9	TRBJ2-1	TRBD2	.	CASSVISGSYNEQFF	TGTGCCAGCAGCGTAATTAGCGGGTCCTACAATGAGCAGTTCTTC
TRBV15	TRBJ2-5	.	few	CATSSLRTEQETQYF	TGTGCCACCAGCAGTTTAAGGACAGAGCAAGAGACCCAGTACTTC
TRBV11-1	TRBJ1-2	.	.	CASSSPAHGSYGYTF	TGTGCCAGCAGCTCCCCCGCTCATGGAAGCTATGGCTACACCTTC
TRBV7-3	TRBJ2-7	TRBD2	few	CASSPLGGSYEQYF	TGTGCCAGCAGCCCCCTGGGAGGGAGTTACGAGCAGTACTTC
TRBV5-6	TRBJ2-5	.	.	CASSFTSRETQYF	TGTGCCAGCAGCTTTACTAGCAGGGAGACCCAGTACTTC
TRBV7-2	TRBJ1-2	.	few	CASSFGLNYGYTF	TGTGCCAGCAGCTTTGGCCTTAACTATGGCTACACCTTC
TRBV11-2	TRBJ2-5	.	few	CASSLVLGVGKTQYF	TGTGCCAGCAGCTTAGTGTTGGGAGTGGGGAAGACCCAGTACTTC
TRBV7-9	TRBJ2-6	.	many	CASSLGQLSGANVLTF	TGTGCCAGCAGCTTAGGTCAGCTCTCTGGGGCCAACGTCCTGACTTTC
TRBV20-1	TRBJ2-1	TRBD2	.	CSAPRGSGQLFGNEQFF	TGCAGTGCCCCCCGGGGTAGCGGGCAACTCTTCGGGAATGAGCAGTTCTTC
TRBV28	TRBJ2-1	TRBD2	.	CASSFPRPPLAGVIDEQFF	TGTGCCAGCAGTTTCCCACGTCCTCCATTAGCGGGAGTAATCGATGAGCAGTTCTTC
TRBV5-4	TRBJ2-7	.	.	CASSVDFDYEQYF	TGTGCCAGCAGCGTCGACTTTGACTACGAGCAGTACTTC
TRBV5-5	TRBJ2-3	.	few	CASSFQGRAYSTDTQYF	TGTGCCAGCAGCTTCCAGGGGAGGGCTTATAGCACAGATACGCAGTATTTT
TRBV12-3/TRBV12-4	TRBJ1-2	.	.	CASKPRDFTYGYTF	TGTGCCAGCAAGCCCAGGGATTTTACCTATGGCTACACCTTC
TRBV7-9	TRBJ2-5	.	.	CASTPPSETQYF	TGTGCCAGCACCCCCCCTTCGGAGACCCAGTACTTC
TRBV25-1	TRBJ2-2	.	.	CASAEGWAGAANTGELFF	TGTGCCAGCGCCGAGGGGTGGGCGGGGGCTGCGAACACCGGGGAGCTGTTTTTT
TRBV7-9	TRBJ1-2	.	.	CASSLEGHGGYTF	TGTGCCAGCAGCTTAGAGGGCCATGGTGGCTACACCTTC
TRBV20-1	TRBJ2-5	.	few	CSARERTGLQETQYF	TGCAGTGCTAGAGAAAGGACGGGCTTACAAGAGACCCAGTACTTC
TRBV12-3/TRBV12-4	TRBJ2-7	.	.	CASSLGWVSSYEQYF	TGTGCCAGCAGCTTGGGGTGGGTAAGCTCCTACGAGCAGTACTTC
TRBV12-3/TRBV12-4	TRBJ2-1	TRBD2	.	CASSTLRTSGRADEQFF	TGTGCCAGCAGTACCCTGCGGACTAGCGGGAGGGCCGATGAGCAGTTCTTC
TRBV11-2	TRBJ2-7	.	.	CASSFGGDVYEQYF	TGTGCCAGCAGTTTCGGTGGTGACGTTTACGAGCAGTACTTC
TRBV6-6	TRBJ1-1	.	few	CASSYPGVAEAFF	TGTGCCAGCAGTTACCCCGGGGTGGCTGAAGCTTTCTTT
TRBV19	TRBJ2-5	.	few	CASMATDQETQYF	TGTGCCAGTATGGCGACAGACCAAGAGACCCAGTACTTC
TRBV30	TRBJ2-7	.	few	CAWSVGLKYEQYF	TGTGCCTGGAGTGTAGGCCTTAAATACGAGCAGTACTTC
TRBV12-3/TRBV12-4	TRBJ2-7	TRBD1	.	CASSSGQAAHEQYF	TGTGCCAGCAGCTCGGGACAGGCCGCCCACGAGCAGTACTTC
TRBV20-1	TRBJ2-1	.	few	CSARDVRTLEQFF	TGCAGTGCTAGAGATGTCCGTACATTGGAGCAGTTCTTC
TRBV6-2/TRBV6-3	TRBJ2-3	.	.	CASSYGRTPSTDTQYF	TGTGCCAGCAGTTACGGACGGACCCCTAGCACAGATACGCAGTATTTT
TRBV7-2	TRBJ1-2	.	.	CASSARVSQGYGYTF	TGTGCCAGCAGCGCCCGGGTTTCCCAGGGCTATGGCTACACCTTC
TRBV6-5	TRBJ2-1	TRBD2	.	CASSLTSGSRAYNEQFF	TGTGCCAGCAGCCTGACTAGCGGGAGTCGGGCCTACAATGAGCAGTTCTTC
TRBV12-3/TRBV12-4	TRBJ2-6	.	many	CASSLSQGLSGANVLTF	TGTGCCAGCAGTCTTTCGCAGGGGCTGTCTGGGGCCAACGTCCTGACTTTC
TRBV12-3/TRBV12-4	TRBJ1-1	.	few	CASSFGAVLMNTEAFF	TGTGCCAGCAGTTTTGGGGCAGTTCTCATGAACACTGAAGCTTTCTTT
TRBV7-9	TRBJ2-3	TRBD2	many	CASSFPTSGFDTQYF	TGTGCCAGCAGCTTCCCGACTAGCGGATTCGATACGCAGTATTTT
TRBV9	TRBJ2-7	.	.	CASSRGTSVGEQYF	TGTGCCAGCAGTCGTGGGACTTCGGTGGGCGAGCAGTACTTC
TRBV12-3/TRBV12-4	TRBJ2-7	.	few	CASSQGTLAYEQYF	TGTGCCAGCAGCCAAGGGACACTCGCCTACGAGCAGTACTTC
TRBV21-1	TRBJ2-7	.	.	CASSKGSGEVHEQYF	TGTGCCAGCAGCAAAGGATCGGGGGAGGTCCACGAGCAGTACTTC